Listed below are T cell receptor beta chains from one sample, sequenced in a study of radiation and T cells in renal cell carcinoma. Profiling relied on immunoSEQ multiplex PCR, and the TCRdb table lists in-frame clones only, not all of them. The sample carries around 180,000 clones, about 87% recorded once. Material: blood, obtained from a patient whose treatment included radiotherapy and nephrectomy. All receptors derive from a woman aged 45-60 years with renal cell carcinoma. The CDR3 runs from the conserved cysteine through the conserved F or W. The D gene is left open where the match is weak. Size is stated for part of the rows, as once, few or many counts, or as a class when the clone is expanded.

V	J	size	D	DNA	CDR3
TRBV15	TRBJ1-4	.	.	TGTGCCACTCGCCTGGACAGAGCAACTAATGAAAAACTGTTTTTT	CATRLDRATNEKLFF
TRBV29-1	TRBJ2-1	.	TRBD2	TGCAGCGGCGCGACTAGCGGGGGGGCCAATGAGCAGTTCTTC	CSGATSGGANEQFF
TRBV7-9	TRBJ2-5	.	TRBD2	TGTGCCAGCAGCTTCGGGGGGGGCGGAGAGACCCAGTACTTC	CASSFGGGGETQYF
TRBV25-1	TRBJ2-2	.	.	TGTGCCAGCAGTGATTTCCTAGACACCACCGGGGAGCTGTTTTTT	CASSDFLDTTGELFF
TRBV6-1	TRBJ1-4	.	TRBD1	TGTGCCAGCAGTGAAGGCTGGAGCGGGACAGGGAATGAAAAACTGTTTTTT	CASSEGWSGTGNEKLFF
TRBV9	TRBJ1-3	.	.	TGTGCCAGCAGCGAGCAGGGTTCTGGAAACACCATATATTTT	CASSEQGSGNTIYF
TRBV5-5	TRBJ1-2	.	.	TGTGCCAGCAGCTTGTACGCGACAGGTCCCGGCTACACCTTC	CASSLYATGPGYTF
TRBV7-2	TRBJ1-6	.	TRBD1	TGTGCCAGCAGCCCCGGACAGGGGGCCTATAATTCACCCCTCCACTTT	CASSPGQGAYNSPLHF
TRBV7-2	TRBJ2-2	.	TRBD2	TGTGCCAGCAGCCCGGGGGGGGGCACCGGGGAGCTGTTTTTT	CASSPGGGTGELFF
TRBV6-1	TRBJ1-1	.	.	TGTGCCAGCAGTGACTCCACAGGCCGTGGGGCTTTCTTT	CASSDSTGRGAFF
TRBV7-8	TRBJ1-5	.	TRBD1	TGTGCCAGCAGCTCACAGACAGGGACCCTCTATAGCAATCAGCCCCAGCATTTT	CASSSQTGTLYSNQPQHF
TRBV5-1	TRBJ2-3	.	.	TGCGCCAGCATGCCTTACAGGGGCACAGATACGCAGTATTTT	CASMPYRGTDTQYF
TRBV2	TRBJ1-6	.	.	TGTGCCAGCAGTGAGGGTAGTGAGAATTCACCCCTCCACTTT	CASSEGSENSPLHF
TRBV6-5	TRBJ2-4	.	TRBD1	TGTGCCAGCAGCCGCGGGACAGGGGGTCAAAACATTCAGTACTTC	CASSRGTGGQNIQYF
TRBV27	TRBJ1-6	.	.	TGTGCCAGCAGTTTATTTGCTACATCCCAGAGCTCCTATAATTCACCCCTCCACTTT	CASSLFATSQSSYNSPLHF
TRBV11-2	TRBJ1-2	.	.	TGTGCCAGCAGCTTAGAAGGGACCTATGGCTACACCTTC	CASSLEGTYGYTF
TRBV5-4	TRBJ2-2	.	TRBD1	TGTGCCAGCAGCTTAGGACAGGGGAGGGCCGGGGAGCTGTTTTTT	CASSLGQGRAGELFF
TRBV4-2	TRBJ2-3	.	.	TGTGCCAGCAGCCAAGTTGAGAGCGCGATTGGTACGCAGTATTTT	CASSQVESAIGTQYF
TRBV19	TRBJ2-2	.	.	TGTGCCAGCAGTAGCTGGGGCAGGGAGGTAACCGGGGAGCTGTTTTTT	CASSSWGREVTGELFF
TRBV2	TRBJ2-5	.	.	TGTGCCAGCACAGGTTCGGGTACCGTGCCGCAAGAGACCCAGTACTTC	CASTGSGTVPQETQYF
TRBV11-2	TRBJ2-3	.	TRBD2	TGTGCCAGCAGCCCCAGACTAGCAGCCCAGGGAGATACGCAGTATTTT	CASSPRLAAQGDTQYF
TRBV15	TRBJ1-2	.	TRBD1	TGTGCCACCAGCAGAGGACAGGGGTTGCATGGCTACACCTTC	CATSRGQGLHGYTF
TRBV19	TRBJ2-7	.	TRBD2	TGTGCCAGTAGTATAGTGGGGGGGGAGGCGACCGAGGTTGGAACCTACGAGCAGTACTTC	CASSIVGGEATEVGTYEQYF
TRBV2	TRBJ1-2	.	TRBD1	TGTGCCAGCAGACGGACAGGGACGAACTATGGCTACACCTTC	CASRRTGTNYGYTF
TRBV29-1	TRBJ1-4	few	TRBD1	TGCAGCGTTGGTCAGGGGGTTGAAAAACTGTTTTTT	CSVGQGVEKLFF
TRBV28	TRBJ2-4	.	TRBD2	TGTGCCAGCAGGGGAGGGTTGGCCAAAAACATTCAGTACTTC	CASRGGLAKNIQYF